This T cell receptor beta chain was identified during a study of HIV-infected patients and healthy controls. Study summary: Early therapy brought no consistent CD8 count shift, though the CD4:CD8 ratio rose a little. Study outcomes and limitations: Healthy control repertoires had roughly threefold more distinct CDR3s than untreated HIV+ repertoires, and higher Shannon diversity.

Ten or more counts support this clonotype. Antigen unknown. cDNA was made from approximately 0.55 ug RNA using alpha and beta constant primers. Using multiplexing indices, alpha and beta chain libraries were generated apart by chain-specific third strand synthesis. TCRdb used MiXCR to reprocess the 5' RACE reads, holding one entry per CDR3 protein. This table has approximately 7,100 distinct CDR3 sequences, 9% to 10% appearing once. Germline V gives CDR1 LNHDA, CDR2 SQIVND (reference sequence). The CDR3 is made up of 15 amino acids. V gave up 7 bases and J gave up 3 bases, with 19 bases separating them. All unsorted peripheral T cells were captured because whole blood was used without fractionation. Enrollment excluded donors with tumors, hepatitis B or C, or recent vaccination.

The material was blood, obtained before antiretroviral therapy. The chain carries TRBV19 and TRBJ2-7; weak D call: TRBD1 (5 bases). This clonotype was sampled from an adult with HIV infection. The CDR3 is CASTKTTGPLYEQYF. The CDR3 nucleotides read TGTGCCAGTACCAAGACCACAGGTCCTCTCTACGAGCAGTACTTC.